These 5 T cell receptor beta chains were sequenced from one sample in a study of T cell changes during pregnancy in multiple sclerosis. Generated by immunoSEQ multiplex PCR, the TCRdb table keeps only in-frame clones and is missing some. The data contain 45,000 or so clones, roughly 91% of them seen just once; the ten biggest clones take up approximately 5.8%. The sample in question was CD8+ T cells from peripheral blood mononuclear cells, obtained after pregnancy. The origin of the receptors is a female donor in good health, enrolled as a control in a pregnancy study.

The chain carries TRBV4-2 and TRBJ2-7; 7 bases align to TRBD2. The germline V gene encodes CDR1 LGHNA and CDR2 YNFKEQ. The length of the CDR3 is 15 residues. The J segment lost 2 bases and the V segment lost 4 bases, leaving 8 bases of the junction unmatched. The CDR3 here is CASSPEEAGAYEQYF. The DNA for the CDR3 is TGTGCCAGCAGCCCAGAGGAGGCGGGGGCCTACGAGCAGTACTTC.

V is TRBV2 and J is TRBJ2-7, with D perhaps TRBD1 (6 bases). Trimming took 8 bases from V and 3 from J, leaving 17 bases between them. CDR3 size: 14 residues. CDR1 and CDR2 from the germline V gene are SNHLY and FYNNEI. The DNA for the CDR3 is TGTGCCAGCGGAACAGGGCAGAGGTTCTACGAGCAGTACTTC. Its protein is CASGTGQRFYEQYF.

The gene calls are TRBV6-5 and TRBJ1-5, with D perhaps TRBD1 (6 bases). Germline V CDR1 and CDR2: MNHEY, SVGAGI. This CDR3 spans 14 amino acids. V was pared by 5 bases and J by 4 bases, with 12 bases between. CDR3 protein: CASSPRQANQPQHF. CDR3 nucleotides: TGTGCCAGCAGTCCTAGACAGGCTAATCAGCCCCAGCATTTT.

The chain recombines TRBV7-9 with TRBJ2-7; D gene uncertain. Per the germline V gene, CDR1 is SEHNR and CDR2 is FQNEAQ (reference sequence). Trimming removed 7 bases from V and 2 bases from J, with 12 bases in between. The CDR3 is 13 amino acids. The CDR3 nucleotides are TGTGCCAGCACCCTGACTCCCACCTACGAGCAGTACTTC. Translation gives CASTLTPTYEQYF.

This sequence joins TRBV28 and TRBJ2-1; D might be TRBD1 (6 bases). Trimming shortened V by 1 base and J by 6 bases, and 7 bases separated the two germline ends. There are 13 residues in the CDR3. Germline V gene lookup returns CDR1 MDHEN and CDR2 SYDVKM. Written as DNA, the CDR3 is TGTGCCAGCAGTTTATACAGGGTCAATGAGCAGTTCTTC. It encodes CASSLYRVNEQFF.